A single sample is the source of the 15 T cell receptor beta chains below, sequenced in a study of blood T cell repertoires in COVID-19 (dated by TCRdb to 2018 to 2021). The library came from the immunoSEQ multiplex PCR assay. Sourced from immuneACCESS, this table was stored by TCRdb with only in-frame sequences that have V and J called. A share of the clones is absent; for the studies checked, an unresolved V gene accounts for under half, and the remainder has no known explanation. A total of 150,000 to 200,000 clones appear in this sample, 80% to 90% of them only once. Roughly 2% of the sample lies in the top ten. The sequencing input was peripheral blood. The origin of the receptors is a woman of 80 years or more with acute or convalescent COVID-19.

The J gene is TRBJ2-7, the V gene TRBV18; 8 bases line up with TRBD1. The CDR3 runs to 12 residues. Germline V gene sequence: CDR1 KGHSH, CDR2 LQKENI. Trimming cost V 5 bases and J 5 bases; bases outside gene matches: 2. CDR3 sequence: CASSGQGDEQYF. The CDR3 DNA reads as TGTGCCAGCTCAGGACAGGGCGACGAGCAGTACTTC.

CDR3: CASSYDPGAGGDTQYF. CDR3 nucleotide sequence: TGTGCCAGCAGCTACGACCCGGGGGCGGGGGGAGATACGCAGTATTTT. The V call is TRBV11-3, the J call TRBJ2-3; 8 bases are shared with TRBD2. The CDR3 has 16 residues. Germline V gives CDR1 SGHNT, CDR2 YENEEA. V shed 4 bases and J 5 bases; nucleotides not matched to a gene: 11. The full variable domain, rest sourced from reference TRBV11-3 and TRBJ2-3, is EAGVVQSPRYKIIEKKQPVAFWCNPISGHNTLYWYLQNLGQGPELLIRYENEEAVDDSQLPKDRFSAERLKGVDSTLKIQPAELGDSAVYLCASSYDPGAGGDTQYFGPGTRLTVL.

This chain uses TRBV30 with TRBJ2-1; a weak D match, TRBD1 (7 bases). V lost 7 bases and J 2 bases, leaving 18 bases between the germline ends. The CDR3 sequence is 15 residues long. In germline, CDR1 is GTSNPN, CDR2 SVGIG (reference sequence). The CDR3 is CASNPDREAYNEQFF. In nucleotides, the CDR3 is TGTGCCTCCAACCCCGACAGGGAGGCCTACAATGAGCAGTTCTTC. Complete variable domain (other parts from reference TRBV30 and TRBJ2-1): SQTIHQWPATLVQPVGSPLSLECTVEGTSNPNLYWYRQAAGRGLQLLFYSVGIGQISSEVPQNLSASRPQDRQFILSSKKLLLSDSGFYLCASNPDREAYNEQFFGPGTRLTVL.

The chain's CDR3 is CASSFGGETQYF. The CDR3 region has the DNA TGTGCCAGCAGCTTCGGAGGAGAGACCCAGTACTTC. J is TRBJ2-5 and V is TRBV11-2, with D perhaps TRBD2 (5 bases). Trimming left V 3 bases short and J 4 bases short, with 6 bases between. The V gene's germline CDR1 is SGHAT and CDR2 FQNNGV. The CDR3 is 12 amino acids.

The chain links TRBV28 to TRBJ2-2, with D possibly being TRBD1 (6 bases). The CDR3 covers 13 residues. V was clipped by 8 bases and J by 1 base, with 8 bases between them. Per germline, CDR1 MDHEN and CDR2 SYDVKM. This chain's CDR3 is CASSGQNTGELFF. CDR3 in DNA: TGTGCCAGCTCGGGACAGAACACCGGGGAGCTGTTTTTT.

V and J are TRBV3-1 (or the pseudogene TRBV3-2) and TRBJ2-7, with a tentative D call TRBD1 (6 bases). This CDR3 contains 13 residues. The V end was cut by 2 bases, the J end by 9 bases, with 14 bases between. The germline CDR1 and CDR2 sequences are LGHDT and YNNKEL (reference sequence). As DNA, the CDR3 is TGTGCCAGCAGCCAACCACAGGGTGATGGGCAGTACTTC. Translation: CASSQPQGDGQYF.

This clone was observed a handful of times. V and J are TRBV18 and TRBJ1-4, with 8 bases matching TRBD1. The CDR3 length is 16 residues. Germline loops: CDR1 KGHSH, CDR2 LQKENI. J was trimmed by 8 bases and V by 5 bases; bases with no gene match: 13. Here the CDR3 reads CASSFNSGTGNEKLFF. The CDR3 DNA sequence: TGTGCCAGCTCATTCAATTCCGGGACAGGAAACGAAAAACTGTTTTTT. The whole variable domain, filled in from reference TRBV18 and TRBJ1-4, reads NAGVMQNPRHLVRRRGQEARLRCSPMKGHSHVYWYRQLPEEGLKFMVYLQKENIIDESGMPKERFSAEFPKEGPSILRIQQVVRGDSAAYFCASSFNSGTGNEKLFFGSGTQLSVL.

The chain combines TRBV27 with TRBJ2-2, with D perhaps TRBD1 (7 bases). CDR1 and CDR2 from the germline V gene are MNHEY and SMNVEV (reference sequence). The CDR3 is 15 residues long. V lost 2 bases to trimming and J lost 4 bases, with 11 bases between them. CDR3 region: CASSLQGGITGELFF. The DNA for the CDR3 is TGTGCCAGCAGTTTACAGGGGGGTATCACCGGGGAGCTGTTTTTT.

The chain employs TRBV3-1 (or the pseudogene TRBV3-2) and TRBJ2-2, with D tentatively TRBD1 (6 bases). The CDR3 is made up of 15 amino acids. CDR1 is LGHDT and CDR2 is YNNKEL in the germline V gene (reference sequence). Trimming cost V 1 base and J 4 bases, with 10 bases left between them. The CDR3 sequence: CASSQGSGATGELFF. CDR3 in DNA: TGTGCCAGCAGCCAAGGTTCAGGGGCCACCGGGGAGCTGTTTTTT.

The V and J genes are TRBV7-2 and TRBJ2-3, with D perhaps matching TRBD1 (5 bases). V was shortened by 1 base and J by 5 bases, with 16 bases between the two germline ends. This CDR3 is 16 amino acids long. Germline loops: CDR1 SGHTA, CDR2 FQGNSA. The CDR3 region has the DNA TGTGCCAGCAGCTTAGTGGCGGACACCAAGATAGATACGCAGTATTTT. It specifies CASSLVADTKIDTQYF.

V is TRBV5-4 and J is TRBJ1-1; the match to TRBD1 covers 9 bases. Germline V CDR1 and CDR2: SGHNT, YYREEE (reference sequence). V lost 7 bases to trimming and J lost 4 bases; unmatched junction nucleotides: 8. The CDR3 extends over 14 amino acids. The chain's CDR3 is CASGNRGLGTEAFF. The CDR3 region has the DNA TGTGCCAGCGGGAACAGGGGGCTCGGCACTGAAGCTTTCTTT.

The chain carries TRBV5-1 and TRBJ1-1; tentatively, D is TRBD1 (5 bases). The V end lost 0 bases, the J end lost 4 bases, and 13 bases lay between the germline ends. CDR1 is SGHRS and CDR2 is YFSETQ in the germline V gene. The CDR3 covers 15 residues. CDR3: CASSLAGGVSTEAFF. In nucleotides, the CDR3 is TGCGCCAGCAGCTTGGCCGGGGGTGTGAGCACTGAAGCTTTCTTT.

The chain combines TRBV7-9 with TRBJ2-3; a weak D match, TRBD1 (5 bases). This CDR3 has 16 amino acids. Germline CDR1 reads SEHNR; CDR2 reads FQNEAQ (reference sequence). Trimming left V 4 bases short and J 5 bases short, with 19 bases between. The CDR3 region is CASSSPGIGAGDTQYF. As DNA, the CDR3 is TGTGCCAGCAGCTCCCCCGGAATAGGGGCAGGAGATACGCAGTATTTT.

This clone came up a few times. The CDR3 DNA follows: TGTGCCATCACCCAGGACAGAAACACCATATATTTT. This codes for CAITQDRNTIYF. The rearrangement uses TRBV10-3 and TRBJ1-3; D may be TRBD1 (5 bases). There are 12 residues in the CDR3. V was shortened by 7 bases and J by 5 bases, with 9 bases between the two germline ends. Germline V lookup: CDR1 ENHRY, CDR2 SYGVKD.

The V call is TRBV6-5, the J call TRBJ2-1, with D possibly TRBD2 on 7 matching bases. The germline CDR1 and CDR2 sequences are MNHEY and SVGAGI. This CDR3 has 15 amino acids. The V end was cut by 8 bases, the J end by 0 bases, with 14 bases between. The CDR3 sequence: CASSGGGSSYNEQFF. The CDR3 DNA reads as TGTGCCAGCTCGGGGGGCGGGAGCTCCTACAATGAGCAGTTCTTC.